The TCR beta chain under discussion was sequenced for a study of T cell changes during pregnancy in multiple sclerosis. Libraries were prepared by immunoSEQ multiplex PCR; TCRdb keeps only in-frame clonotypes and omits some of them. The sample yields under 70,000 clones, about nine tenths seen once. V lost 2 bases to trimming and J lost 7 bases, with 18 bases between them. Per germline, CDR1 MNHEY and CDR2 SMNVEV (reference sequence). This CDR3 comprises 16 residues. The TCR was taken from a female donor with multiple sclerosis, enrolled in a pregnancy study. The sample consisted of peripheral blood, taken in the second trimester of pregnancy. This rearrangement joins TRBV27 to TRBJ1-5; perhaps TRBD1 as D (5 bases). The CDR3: CASSLIPEQGGQPQHF. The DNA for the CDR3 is TGTGCCAGCAGTTTAATTCCGGAGCAGGGAGGGCAGCCCCAGCATTTT.